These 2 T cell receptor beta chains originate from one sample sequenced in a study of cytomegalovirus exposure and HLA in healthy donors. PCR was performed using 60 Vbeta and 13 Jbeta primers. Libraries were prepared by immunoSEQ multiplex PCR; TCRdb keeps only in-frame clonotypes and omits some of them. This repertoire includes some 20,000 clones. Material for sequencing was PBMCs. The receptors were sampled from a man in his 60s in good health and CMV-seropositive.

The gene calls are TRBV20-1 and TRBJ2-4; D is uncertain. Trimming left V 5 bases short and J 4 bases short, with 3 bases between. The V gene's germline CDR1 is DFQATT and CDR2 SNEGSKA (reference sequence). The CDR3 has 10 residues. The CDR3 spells CSAQKNIQYF. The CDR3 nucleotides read TGCAGTGCTCAAAAAAACATTCAGTACTTC.

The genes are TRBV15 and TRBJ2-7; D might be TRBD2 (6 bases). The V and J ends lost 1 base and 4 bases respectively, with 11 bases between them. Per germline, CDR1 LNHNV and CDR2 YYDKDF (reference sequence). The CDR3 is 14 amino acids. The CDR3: CATSRVGSPYEQYF. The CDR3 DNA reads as TGTGCCACCAGCAGAGTCGGGAGTCCATACGAGCAGTACTTC.